This T cell receptor beta chain was found in a study of siplizumab effects on memory and regulatory T cells. Study outcomes and limitations: With siplizumab, Treg-derived clones averaged about 69% of mappable alloreactive CD4+ clones, versus around 25% in controls. Both greater diversity than memory cells and a major contribution to the alloresponse seemed to characterize naive T cells. Of the alloreactive clones, only a minor fraction mapped to unstimulated subsets. Roughly 80-96% of proliferating clones (CD4+ or CD8+) could not be assigned a naive or memory phenotype.

This table comes from immunoSEQ multiplex PCR, and its TCRdb copy is limited to in-frame clones, with some not included. The sample includes about 100,000 clones, roughly 92% of them seen just once. The CDR3 has 13 amino acids. V lost 1 base and J lost 4, with 6 bases in between. CDR1 SGHDN and CDR2 FVKESK come from the germline V gene. About this clone itself: Its specificity is not known.

The genes are TRBV14 and TRBJ2-3; D gene unclear. This receptor was obtained from a human donor in good health. The sequenced sample consisted of CD4+ T cells sorted from blood. The CDR3 DNA sequence: TGTGCCAGCAGCCAAGTTGGCCCAGATACGCAGTATTTT. Translated: CASSQVGPDTQYF. Based on the CDR3 plus reference TRBV14 and TRBJ2-3, the full variable domain is EAGVTQFPSHSVIEKGQTVTLRCDPISGHDNLYWYRRVMGKEIKFLLHFVKESKQDESGMPNNRFLAERTGGTYSTLKVQPAELEDSGVYFCASSQVGPDTQYFGPGTRLTVL.